This TCR beta chain originates from a study of T cell responses to AZD1222 COVID-19 vaccine. V was clipped by 7 bases and J by 7 bases, with 19 bases between them. Looked up from germline, CDR1 is SGHTA and CDR2 is FQGNSA. The CDR3 has 15 residues. TCRdb keeps only in-frame clones here, not all; method: immunoSEQ multiplex PCR. The sample records around 250,000 clones, just over 90% being singletons. The genes are TRBV7-2 and TRBJ1-4; D remains ambiguous. The input for sequencing was peripheral blood, taken on day 0 of AZD1222 vaccination. The origin of this receptor is an adult in good health. The CDR3 loop reads CASTLTMVGSEKLFF. The CDR3 DNA sequence: TGTGCCAGCACCTTGACTATGGTGGGGAGTGAAAAACTGTTTTTT.